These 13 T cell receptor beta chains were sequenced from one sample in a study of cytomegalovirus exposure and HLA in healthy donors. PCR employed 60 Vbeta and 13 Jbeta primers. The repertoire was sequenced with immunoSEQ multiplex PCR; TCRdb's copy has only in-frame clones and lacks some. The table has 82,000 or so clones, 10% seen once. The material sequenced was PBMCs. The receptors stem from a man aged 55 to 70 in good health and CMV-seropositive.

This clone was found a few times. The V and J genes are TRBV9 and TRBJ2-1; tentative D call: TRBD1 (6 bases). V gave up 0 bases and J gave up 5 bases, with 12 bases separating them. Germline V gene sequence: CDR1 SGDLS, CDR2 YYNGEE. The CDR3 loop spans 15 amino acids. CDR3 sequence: CASSVGQGSNNEQFF. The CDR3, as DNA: TGTGCCAGCAGCGTAGGTCAGGGGAGTAACAATGAGCAGTTCTTC. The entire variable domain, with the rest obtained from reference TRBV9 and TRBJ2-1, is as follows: DSGVTQTPKHLITATGQRVTLRCSPRSGDLSVYWYQQSLDQGLQFLIQYYNGEERAKGNILERFSAQQFPDLHSELNLSSLELGDSALYFCASSVGQGSNNEQFFGPGTRLTVL.

Here the CDR3 DNA reads TGTGCCAGCAGCTCCCTAGCGTCTAGCACAGATACGCAGTATTTT. Its translation is CASSSLASSTDTQYF. The chain is built from TRBV7-3 and TRBJ2-3, with D possibly matching TRBD2 (6 bases). The CDR3 totals 15 residues. Trimming took off 4 bases at V and 0 bases at J, with 11 bases between the two ends. The germline gives CDR1 SGHTA, CDR2 FQGTGA.

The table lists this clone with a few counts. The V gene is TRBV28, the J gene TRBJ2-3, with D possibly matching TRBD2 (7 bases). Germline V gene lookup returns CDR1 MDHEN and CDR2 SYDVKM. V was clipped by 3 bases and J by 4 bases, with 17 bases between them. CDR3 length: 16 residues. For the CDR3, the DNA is TGTGCCAGCAGTTTTTTTCCGGGGGGCTTTCCAGATACGCAGTATTTT. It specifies CASSFFPGGFPDTQYF.

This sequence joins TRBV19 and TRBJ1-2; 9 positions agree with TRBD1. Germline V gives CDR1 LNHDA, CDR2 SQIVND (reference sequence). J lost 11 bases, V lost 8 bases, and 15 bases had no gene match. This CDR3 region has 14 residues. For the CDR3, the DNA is TGTGCCAGTGGTAGACAGGGGGACCTCCTTGGTTACACCTTC. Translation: CASGRQGDLLGYTF.

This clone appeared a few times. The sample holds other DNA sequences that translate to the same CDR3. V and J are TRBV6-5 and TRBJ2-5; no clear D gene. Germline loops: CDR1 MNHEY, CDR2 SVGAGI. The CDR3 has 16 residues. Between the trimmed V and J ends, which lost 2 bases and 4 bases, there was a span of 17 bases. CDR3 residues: CASSYTTDWRGETQYF. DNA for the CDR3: TGTGCCAGCAGTTACACTACCGACTGGAGAGGAGAGACCCAGTACTTC.

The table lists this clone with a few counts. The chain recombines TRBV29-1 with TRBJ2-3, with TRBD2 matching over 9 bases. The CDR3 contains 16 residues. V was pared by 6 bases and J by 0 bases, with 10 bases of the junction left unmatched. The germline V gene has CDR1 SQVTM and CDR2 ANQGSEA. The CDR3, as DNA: TGCAGCGTGCCTGGGGGACTAGCCTTAAGCACAGATACGCAGTATTTT. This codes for CSVPGGLALSTDTQYF.

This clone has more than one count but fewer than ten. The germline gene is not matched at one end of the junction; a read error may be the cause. CDR3 loop: CASSPGGTQETQYF. CDR3 coding DNA: TGTGCTAGCAGCCCCGGGGGAACCCAAGAGACCCAGTACTTC. The chain has TRBV7-7 and TRBJ2-5, with D possibly being TRBD2 (6 bases). There are 14 residues in the CDR3. Germline V gene data show CDR1 as SSHAT and CDR2 as FNYEAQ (reference sequence).

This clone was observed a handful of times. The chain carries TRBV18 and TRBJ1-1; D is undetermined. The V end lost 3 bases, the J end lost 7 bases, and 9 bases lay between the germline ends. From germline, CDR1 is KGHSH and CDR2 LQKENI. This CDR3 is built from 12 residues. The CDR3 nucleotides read TGTGCCAGCTCACCGGGAGGACTTGAAGCTTTCTTT. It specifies CASSPGGLEAFF.

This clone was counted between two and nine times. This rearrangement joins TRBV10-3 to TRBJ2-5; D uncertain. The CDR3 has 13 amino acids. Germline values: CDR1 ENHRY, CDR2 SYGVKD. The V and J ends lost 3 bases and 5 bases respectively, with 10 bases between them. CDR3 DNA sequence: TGTGCCATCAGTGAACGTCTGGAGGAGACCCAGTACTTC. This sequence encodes CAISERLEETQYF.

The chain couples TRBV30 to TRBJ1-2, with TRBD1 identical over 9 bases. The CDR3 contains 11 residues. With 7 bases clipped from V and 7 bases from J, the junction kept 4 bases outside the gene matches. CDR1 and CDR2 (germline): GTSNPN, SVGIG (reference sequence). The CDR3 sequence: CASTGGGGYTF. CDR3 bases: TGTGCCTCGACAGGGGGAGGTGGCTACACCTTC.

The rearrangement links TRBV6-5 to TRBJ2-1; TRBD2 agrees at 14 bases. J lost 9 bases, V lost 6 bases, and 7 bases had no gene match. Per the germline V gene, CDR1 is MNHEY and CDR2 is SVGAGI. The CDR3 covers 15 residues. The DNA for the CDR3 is TGTGCCAGCAGGCGACTAGCGGGAGGGCCCAGTGAGCAGTTCTTC. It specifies CASRRLAGGPSEQFF.

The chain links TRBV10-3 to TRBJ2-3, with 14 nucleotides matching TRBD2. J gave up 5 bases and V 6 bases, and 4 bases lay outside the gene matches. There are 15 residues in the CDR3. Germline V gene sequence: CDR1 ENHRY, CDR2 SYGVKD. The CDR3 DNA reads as TGTGCCATCAGAGGGACTAGCGGGGGTAAAGATACGCAGTATTTT. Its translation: CAIRGTSGGKDTQYF.

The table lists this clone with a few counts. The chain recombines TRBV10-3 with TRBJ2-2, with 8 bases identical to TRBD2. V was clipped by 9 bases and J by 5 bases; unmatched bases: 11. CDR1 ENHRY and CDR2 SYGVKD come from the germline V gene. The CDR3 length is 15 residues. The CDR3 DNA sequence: TGTGCCATTAGAGAAGCGGGAGATGAAACCGGGGAGCTGTTTTTT. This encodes CAIREAGDETGELFF.